Included here is one T cell receptor beta chain sequence, with context. CDR1 is SNHLY and CDR2 is FYNNEI in the germline V gene. V shed 7 bases and J 8 bases; nucleotides not matched to a gene: 16. CDR3 length equals 18 residues. The data stem from a study of blood T cell repertoires in COVID-19. As for the study in general: Acute and convalescent COVID-19 specimens originated in the United States, Italy and Spain. Sources were T cells, B-cell-depleted T cells, or PBMCs; the material itself was cDNA or gDNA.

As originally analysed: Reference gene primer amplification yielded estimated nucleated cell counts. The repertoire was sequenced with immunoSEQ multiplex PCR; TCRdb's copy has only in-frame clones and lacks some. D and trimming come from the DNA, and the V and J calls and clone size come from that table. The sample shows tens of thousands of clones, about 92% of them seen only once. Seattle's enrolled individuals joined amid active infection and were then monitored longitudinally. The sequencing input was peripheral blood. This receptor was obtained from a man aged 45 to 65 with COVID-19, enrolled during active disease. This sequence joins TRBV2 and TRBJ2-3; 15 bases match TRBD2. CDR3 loop: CASTNGGPGLAGGGTQYF. The CDR3 DNA is TGTGCCAGCACCAACGGGGGGCCGGGACTAGCGGGAGGTGGTACGCAGTATTTT. Full variable domain (rest looked up from reference TRBV2 and TRBJ2-3): EPEVTQTPSHQVTQMGQEVILRCVPISNHLYFYWYRQILGQKVEFLVSFYNNEISEKSEIFDDQFSVERPDGSNFTLKIRSTKLEDSAMYFCASTNGGPGLAGGGTQYFGPGTRLTVL.